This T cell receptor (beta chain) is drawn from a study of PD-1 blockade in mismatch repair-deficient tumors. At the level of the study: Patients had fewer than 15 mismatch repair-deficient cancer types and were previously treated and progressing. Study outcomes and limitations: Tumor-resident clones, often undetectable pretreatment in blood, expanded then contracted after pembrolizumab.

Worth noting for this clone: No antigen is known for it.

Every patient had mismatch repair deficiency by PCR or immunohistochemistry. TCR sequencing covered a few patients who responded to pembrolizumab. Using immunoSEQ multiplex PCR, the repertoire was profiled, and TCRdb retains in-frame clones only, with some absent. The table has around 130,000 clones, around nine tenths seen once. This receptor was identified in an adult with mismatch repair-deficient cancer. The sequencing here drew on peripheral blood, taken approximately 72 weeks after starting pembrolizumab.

The DNA for the CDR3 is TGTGCCAGCAGGAGCACAGATACGCAGTATTTT. It is translated as CASRSTDTQYF. The V call is TRBV7-9, the J call TRBJ2-3; D is unresolved. The CDR3 totals 11 residues. Germline-derived CDR1 and CDR2 are SEHNR and FQNEAQ (reference sequence). The V end lost 6 bases, the J end lost 0 bases, and 1 base lay between the germline ends.